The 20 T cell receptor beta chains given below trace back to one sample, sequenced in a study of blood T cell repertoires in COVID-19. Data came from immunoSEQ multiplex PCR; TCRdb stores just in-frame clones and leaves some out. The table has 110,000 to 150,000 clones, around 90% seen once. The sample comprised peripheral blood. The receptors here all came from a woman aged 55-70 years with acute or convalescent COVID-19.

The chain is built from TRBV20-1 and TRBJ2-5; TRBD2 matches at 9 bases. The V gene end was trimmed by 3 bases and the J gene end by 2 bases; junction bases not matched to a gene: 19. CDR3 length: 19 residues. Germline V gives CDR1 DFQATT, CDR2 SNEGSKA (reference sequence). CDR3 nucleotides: TGCAGTGCTAGTATGGTCACCGGGATGGCTAGCGGGGATCAAGAGACCCAGTACTTC. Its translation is CSASMVTGMASGDQETQYF.

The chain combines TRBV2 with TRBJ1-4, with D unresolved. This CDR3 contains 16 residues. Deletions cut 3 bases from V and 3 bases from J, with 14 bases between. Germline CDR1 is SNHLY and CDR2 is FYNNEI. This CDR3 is CASSDSSVLANEKLFF. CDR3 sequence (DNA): TGTGCCAGCAGTGATTCGAGCGTTCTGGCTAATGAAAAACTGTTTTTT.

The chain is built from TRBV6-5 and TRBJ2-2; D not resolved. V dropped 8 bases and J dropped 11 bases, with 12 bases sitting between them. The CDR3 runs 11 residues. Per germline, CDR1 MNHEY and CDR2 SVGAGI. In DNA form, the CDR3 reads TGTGCCAGCGGGCGAACTGAAGAGCTGTTTTTT. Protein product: CASGRTEELFF.

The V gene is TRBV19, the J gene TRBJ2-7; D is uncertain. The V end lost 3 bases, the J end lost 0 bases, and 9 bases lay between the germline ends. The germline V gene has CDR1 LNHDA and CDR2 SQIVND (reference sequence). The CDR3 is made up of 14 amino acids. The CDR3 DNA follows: TGTGCCAGTAGTATCCAACAGAGCTCCTACGAGCAGTACTTC. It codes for CASSIQQSSYEQYF.

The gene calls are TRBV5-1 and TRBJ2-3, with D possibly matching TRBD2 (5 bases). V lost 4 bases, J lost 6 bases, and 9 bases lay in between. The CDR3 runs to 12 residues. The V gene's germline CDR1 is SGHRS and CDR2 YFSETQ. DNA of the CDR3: TGCGCCAGCAGCACTCGAGGGGATACGCAGTATTTT. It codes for CASSTRGDTQYF. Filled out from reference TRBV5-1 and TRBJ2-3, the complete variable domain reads KAGVTQTPRYLIKTRGQQVTLSCSPISGHRSVSWYQQTPGQGLQFLFEYFSETQRNKGNFPGRFSGRQFSNSRSEMNVSTLELGDSALYLCASSTRGDTQYFGPGTRLTVL.

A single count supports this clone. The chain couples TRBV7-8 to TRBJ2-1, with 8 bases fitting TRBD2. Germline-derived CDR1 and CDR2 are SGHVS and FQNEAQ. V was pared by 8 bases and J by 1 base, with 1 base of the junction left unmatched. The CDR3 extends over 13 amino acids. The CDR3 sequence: CASGLASYNEQFF. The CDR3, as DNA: TGTGCCAGCGGACTAGCTTCCTACAATGAGCAGTTCTTC.

The CDR3 DNA follows: TGCGCCAGCAGCCAAGGCCCCGGGACAGGGGTTTCACCCCTCCACTTT. Translated: CASSQGPGTGVSPLHF. The chain recombines TRBV4-1 with TRBJ1-6; 10 bases line up with TRBD1. Trimming took 1 base from V and 9 from J; bases not matched to a gene: 6. This CDR3 is 16 amino acids long. CDR1 and CDR2 from the germline V gene are MGHRA and YSYEKL.

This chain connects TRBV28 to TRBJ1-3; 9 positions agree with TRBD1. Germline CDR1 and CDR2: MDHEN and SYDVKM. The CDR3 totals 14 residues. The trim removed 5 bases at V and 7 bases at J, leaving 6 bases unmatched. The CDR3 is CASSPRDRANTIYF. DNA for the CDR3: TGTGCCAGCAGTCCGCGGGACAGGGCTAACACCATATATTTT.

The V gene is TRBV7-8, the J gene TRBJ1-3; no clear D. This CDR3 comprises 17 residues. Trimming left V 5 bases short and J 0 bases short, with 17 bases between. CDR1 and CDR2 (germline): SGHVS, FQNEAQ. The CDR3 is CASSPSRVAFSGNTIYF. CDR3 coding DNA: TGTGCCAGCAGCCCCTCCCGGGTGGCATTCTCTGGAAACACCATATATTTT. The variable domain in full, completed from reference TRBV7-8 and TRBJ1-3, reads GAGVSQSPRYKVAKRGQDVALRCDPISGHVSLFWYQQALGQGPEFLTYFQNEAQLDKSGLPSDRFFAERPEGSVSTLKIQRTQQEDSAVYLCASSPSRVAFSGNTIYFGEGSWLTVV.

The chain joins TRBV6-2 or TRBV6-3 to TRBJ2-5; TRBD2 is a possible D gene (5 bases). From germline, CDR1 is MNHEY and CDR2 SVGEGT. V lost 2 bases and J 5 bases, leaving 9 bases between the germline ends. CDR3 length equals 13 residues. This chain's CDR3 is CASSYIGEETQYF. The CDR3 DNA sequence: TGTGCCAGCAGTTACATCGGGGAGGAGACCCAGTACTTC.

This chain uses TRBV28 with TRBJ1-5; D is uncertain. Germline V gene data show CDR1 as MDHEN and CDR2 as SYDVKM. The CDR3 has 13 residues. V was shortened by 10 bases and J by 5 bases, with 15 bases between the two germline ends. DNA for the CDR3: TGTGCCATCTCCGGGTCCAATTATCAGCCCCAGCATTTT. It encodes CAISGSNYQPQHF.

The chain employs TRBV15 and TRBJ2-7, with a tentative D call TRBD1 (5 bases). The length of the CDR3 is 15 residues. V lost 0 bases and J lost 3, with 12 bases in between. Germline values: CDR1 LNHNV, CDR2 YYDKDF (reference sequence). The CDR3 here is CATSRDPGSIYEQYF. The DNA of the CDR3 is TGTGCCACCAGCAGAGATCCAGGGTCGATCTACGAGCAGTACTTC.

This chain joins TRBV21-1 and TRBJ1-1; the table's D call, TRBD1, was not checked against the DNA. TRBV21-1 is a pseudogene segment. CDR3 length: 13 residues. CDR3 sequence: CASSKQGLTEAFF. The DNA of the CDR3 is TGTGCCAGCAGCAAACAGGGTTTGACTGAAGCTTTCTTT.

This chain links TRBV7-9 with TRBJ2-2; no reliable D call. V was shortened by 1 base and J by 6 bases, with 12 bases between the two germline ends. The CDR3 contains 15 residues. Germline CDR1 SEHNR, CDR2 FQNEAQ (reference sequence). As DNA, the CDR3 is TGTGCCAGCAGCTTAGGCAGTCTAGTACCCGGGGAGCTGTTTTTT. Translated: CASSLGSLVPGELFF.

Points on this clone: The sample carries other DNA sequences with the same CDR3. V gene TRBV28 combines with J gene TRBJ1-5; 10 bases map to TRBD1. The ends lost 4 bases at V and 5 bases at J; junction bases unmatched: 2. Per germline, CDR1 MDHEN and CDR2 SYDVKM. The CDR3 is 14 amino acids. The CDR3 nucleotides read TGTGCCAGCAGTTCAGGACAGGGGGATCAGCCCCAGCATTTT. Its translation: CASSSGQGDQPQHF.

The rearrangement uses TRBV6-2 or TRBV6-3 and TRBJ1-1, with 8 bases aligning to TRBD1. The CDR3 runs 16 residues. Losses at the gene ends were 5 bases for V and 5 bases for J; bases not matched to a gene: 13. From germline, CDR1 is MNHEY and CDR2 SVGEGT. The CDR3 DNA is TGTGCCAGCAGTAGGTCATATTCGGACAGGGTTACTGAAGCTTTCTTT. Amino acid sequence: CASSRSYSDRVTEAFF.

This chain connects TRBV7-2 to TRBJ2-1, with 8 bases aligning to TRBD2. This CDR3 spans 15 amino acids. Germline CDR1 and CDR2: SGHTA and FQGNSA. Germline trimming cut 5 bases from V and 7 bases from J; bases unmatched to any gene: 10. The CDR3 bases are TGTGCCAGCAGCGGACGGGGGGGCGTTAGGAATGAGCAGTTCTTC. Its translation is CASSGRGGVRNEQFF. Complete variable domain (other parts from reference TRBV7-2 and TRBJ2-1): GAGVSQSPSNKVTEKGKDVELRCDPISGHTALYWYRQSLGQGLEFLIYFQGNSAPDKSGLPSDRFSAERTGGSVSTLTIQRTQQEDSAVYLCASSGRGGVRNEQFFGPGTRLTVL.

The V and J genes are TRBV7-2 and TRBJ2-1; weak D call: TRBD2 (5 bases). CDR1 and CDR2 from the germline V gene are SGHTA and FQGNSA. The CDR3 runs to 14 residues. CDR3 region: CASTRLKAYNEQFF. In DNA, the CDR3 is TGTGCATCCACGCGACTAAAAGCCTACAATGAGCAGTTCTTC.

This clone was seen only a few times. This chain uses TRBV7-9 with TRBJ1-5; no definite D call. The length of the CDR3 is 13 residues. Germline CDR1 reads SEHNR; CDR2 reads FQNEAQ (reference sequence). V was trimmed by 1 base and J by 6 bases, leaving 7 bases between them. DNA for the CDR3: TGTGCCAGCAGCTTAGGAGAGGGTCAGCCCCAGCATTTT. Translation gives CASSLGEGQPQHF.

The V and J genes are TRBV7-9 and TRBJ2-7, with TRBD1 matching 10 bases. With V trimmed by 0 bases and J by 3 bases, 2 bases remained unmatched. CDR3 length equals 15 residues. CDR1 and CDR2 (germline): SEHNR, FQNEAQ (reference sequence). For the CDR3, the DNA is TGTGCCAGCAGCTTAGCGACAGGGGGCCTCTACGAGCAGTACTTC. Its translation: CASSLATGGLYEQYF.